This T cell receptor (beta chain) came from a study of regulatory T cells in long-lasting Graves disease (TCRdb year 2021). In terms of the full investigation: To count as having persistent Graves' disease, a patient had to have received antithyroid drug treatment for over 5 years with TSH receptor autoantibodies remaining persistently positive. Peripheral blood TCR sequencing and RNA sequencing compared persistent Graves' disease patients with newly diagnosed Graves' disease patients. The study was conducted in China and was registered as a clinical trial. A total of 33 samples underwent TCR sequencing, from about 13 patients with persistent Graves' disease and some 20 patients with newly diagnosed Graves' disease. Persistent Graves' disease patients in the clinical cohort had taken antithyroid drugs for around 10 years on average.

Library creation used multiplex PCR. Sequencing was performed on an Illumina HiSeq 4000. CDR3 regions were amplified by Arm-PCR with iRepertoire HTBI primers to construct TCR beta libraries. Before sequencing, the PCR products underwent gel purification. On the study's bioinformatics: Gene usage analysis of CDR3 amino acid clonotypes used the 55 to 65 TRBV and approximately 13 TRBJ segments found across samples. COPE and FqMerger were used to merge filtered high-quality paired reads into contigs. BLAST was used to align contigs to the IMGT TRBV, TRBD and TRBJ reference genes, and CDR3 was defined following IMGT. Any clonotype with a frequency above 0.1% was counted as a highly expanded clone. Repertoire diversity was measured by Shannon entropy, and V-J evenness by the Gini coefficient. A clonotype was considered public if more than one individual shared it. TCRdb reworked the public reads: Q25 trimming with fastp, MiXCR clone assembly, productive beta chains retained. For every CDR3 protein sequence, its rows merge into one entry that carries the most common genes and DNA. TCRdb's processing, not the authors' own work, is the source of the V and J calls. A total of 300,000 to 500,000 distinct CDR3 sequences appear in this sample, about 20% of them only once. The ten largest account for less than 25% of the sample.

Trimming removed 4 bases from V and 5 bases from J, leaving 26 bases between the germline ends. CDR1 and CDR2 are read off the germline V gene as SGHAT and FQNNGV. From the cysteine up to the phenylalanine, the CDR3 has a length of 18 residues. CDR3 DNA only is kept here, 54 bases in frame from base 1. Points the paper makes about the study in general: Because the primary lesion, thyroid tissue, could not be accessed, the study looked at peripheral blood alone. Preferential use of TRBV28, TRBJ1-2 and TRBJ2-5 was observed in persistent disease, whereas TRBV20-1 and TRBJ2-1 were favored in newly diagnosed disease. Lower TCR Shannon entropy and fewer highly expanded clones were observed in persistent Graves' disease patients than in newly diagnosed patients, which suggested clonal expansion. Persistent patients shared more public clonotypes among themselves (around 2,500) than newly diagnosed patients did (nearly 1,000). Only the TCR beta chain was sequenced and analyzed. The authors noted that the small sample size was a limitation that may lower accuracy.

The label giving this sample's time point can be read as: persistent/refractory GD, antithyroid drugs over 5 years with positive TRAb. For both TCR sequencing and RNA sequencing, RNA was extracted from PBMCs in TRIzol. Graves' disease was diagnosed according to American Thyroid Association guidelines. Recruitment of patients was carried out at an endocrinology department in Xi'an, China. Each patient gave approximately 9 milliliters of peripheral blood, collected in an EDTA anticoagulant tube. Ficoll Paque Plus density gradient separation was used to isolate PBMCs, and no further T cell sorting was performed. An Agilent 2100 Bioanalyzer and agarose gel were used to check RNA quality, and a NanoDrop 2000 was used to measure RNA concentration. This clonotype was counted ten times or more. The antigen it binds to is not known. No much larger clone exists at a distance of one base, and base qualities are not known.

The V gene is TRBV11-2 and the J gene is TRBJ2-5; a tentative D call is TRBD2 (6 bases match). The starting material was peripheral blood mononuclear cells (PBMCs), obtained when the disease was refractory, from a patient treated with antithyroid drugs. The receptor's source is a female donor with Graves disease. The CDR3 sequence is CASSSSDVWRGERETQYF. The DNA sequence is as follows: TGTGCCAGCAGCTCGTCTGACGTTTGGAGGGGAGAGAGGGAGACCCAGTACTTC. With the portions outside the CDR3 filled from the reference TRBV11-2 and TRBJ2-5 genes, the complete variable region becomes EAGVAQSPRYKIIEKRQSVAFWCNPISGHATLYWYQQILGQGPKLLIQFQNNGVVDDSQLPKDRFSAERLKGVDSTLKIQPAKLEDSAVYLCASSSSDVWRGERETQYFGPGTRLLVL.